Listed here is a single TCR beta chain. The germline CDR1 and CDR2 sequences are SNHLY and FYNNEI. The CDR3 consists of 14 residues. V was trimmed by 5 bases and J by 4 bases, leaving 11 bases between them. This entry belongs to a study of blood T cell repertoires in COVID-19. Study-level information: Nucleic acid was either cDNA or gDNA, and it came from T cells, B-cell-depleted T cells, or PBMCs.

Clones were sequenced by immunoSEQ multiplex PCR, and TCRdb holds only the in-frame ones, with some missing. The profile shows around 200,000 clones, around 80% of them singletons. The source is a woman aged 80 or older with acute or convalescent COVID-19. Sequencing used peripheral blood. The chain couples TRBV2 to TRBJ1-4; D not certain. The DNA for the CDR3 is TGTGCCAGCAGTCCGGACTTCGGTAATGAAAAACTGTTTTTT. This sequence encodes CASSPDFGNEKLFF. The whole variable domain, filled in from reference TRBV2 and TRBJ1-4, reads EPEVTQTPSHQVTQMGQEVILRCVPISNHLYFYWYRQILGQKVEFLVSFYNNEISEKSEIFDDQFSVERPDGSNFTLKIRSTKLEDSAMYFCASSPDFGNEKLFFGSGTQLSVL.